The entry that follows covers one T cell receptor (beta chain) sequence. Its antigen is not known. This sample stems from a study of cytomegalovirus exposure and HLA in healthy donors. In the PCR, 60 Vbeta and 13 Jbeta primers were used. Generated by immunoSEQ multiplex PCR, the TCRdb table keeps only in-frame clones and is missing some. The sample includes about 90,000 clones, about 88% of them seen just once. Healthy bone marrow donors made up the donors. Donors counted as nominally healthy when sampled, yet unrecorded immune exposures were likely. Overall study results and limits: An analysis that was carried out later associated 17,000 or so TCR beta sequences with HLA alleles at 0.05 false discovery rate. Whilst most TCR sequences proved rare, a subset of public TCRs occurred across many donors.

CDR1 and CDR2 from the germline V gene are WNHNN and SYGVQD (reference sequence). Trimming took 0 bases from V and 8 from J; bases not matched to a gene: 6. CDR3 length: 14 residues. The chain uses TRBV10-1 and TRBJ1-2; 7 nucleotides line up with TRBD1. This TCR was sampled from a man younger than 35 in good health and CMV-seronegative. Sequencing was carried out using PBMCs. In DNA, the CDR3 is TGCGCCAGCAGTGAGTCGAGGACAGGCGTGGGCTACACCTTC. This translates into CASSESRTGVGYTF.